These 24 T cell receptor beta chains originate from one sample sequenced in a study of cytomegalovirus exposure and HLA in healthy donors. Amplification used 60 Vbeta primers and 13 Jbeta primers. Clones were read by immunoSEQ multiplex PCR, and TCRdb kept only the in-frame ones, dropping some. This table has about 130,000 clones, over 65% appearing once. Sequencing was done on a sample of PBMCs. Receptors were obtained from a female donor in good health and CMV-seropositive.

CDR3 sequence: CASSFMGQGASNYGYTF. CDR3 DNA sequence: TGTGCCAGCAGTTTTATGGGACAGGGGGCATCCAACTATGGCTACACCTTC. The rearrangement links TRBV27 to TRBJ1-2; TRBD1 agrees at 12 bases. The V segment lost 3 bases and the J segment 2 bases; nucleotides outside the gene matches: 7. Germline lookup yields CDR1 MNHEY and CDR2 SMNVEV (reference sequence). The CDR3 runs 17 residues.

The chain is built from TRBV6-4 and TRBJ2-2, with no clear D. This CDR3 is built from 14 residues. CDR1 and CDR2 from the germline V gene are MRHNA and SNTAGT. Trimming took 2 bases from V and 2 from J, leaving 6 bases between them. CDR3 sequence (DNA): TGTGCCAGCAGTGACCAGGCAAACACCGGGGAGCTGTTTTTT. Translating gives CASSDQANTGELFF.

The chain recombines TRBV7-9 with TRBJ1-2, with no clear D. CDR1 and CDR2 (germline): SEHNR, FQNEAQ (reference sequence). The V and J ends lost 5 bases and 2 bases respectively, with 15 bases between them. CDR3 length: 15 residues. CDR3 bases: TGTGCCAGCAGCCCCAGGAGGCTTCGGAACTATGGCTACACCTTC. This sequence encodes CASSPRRLRNYGYTF.

This chain joins TRBV27 and TRBJ1-2; D might be TRBD1 (6 bases). Trimming cost V 3 bases and J 7 bases, with 12 bases left between them. CDR1 is MNHEY, CDR2 SMNVEV, per germline (reference sequence). CDR3 size: 13 residues. The chain's CDR3 is CASSFLGGPGYTF. The CDR3, as DNA: TGTGCCAGCAGTTTTCTAGGGGGTCCTGGCTACACCTTC.

This clone was recorded only once. This rearrangement joins TRBV25-1 to TRBJ1-2, with a possible D match to TRBD1 (6 bases). The CDR3 spans 14 residues. The germline gives CDR1 MGHDK, CDR2 SYGVNS. Trimming took off 3 bases at V and 4 bases at J, with 12 bases between the two ends. CDR3 DNA sequence: TGTGCCAGCAGTGATTCCGGGACATCCTATGGCTACACCTTC. It specifies CASSDSGTSYGYTF.

The chain uses TRBV5-1 and TRBJ2-3; 7 positions match TRBD2. From germline, CDR1 is SGHRS and CDR2 YFSETQ. Unmatched junction bases numbered 7, after V lost 0 bases and J lost 0 bases. The CDR3 contains 17 residues. The CDR3 DNA is TGCGCCAGCAGCTTGGGCGGACTAGGGTTGAGCACAGATACGCAGTATTTT. Its protein is CASSLGGLGLSTDTQYF.

V gene TRBV30 combines with J gene TRBJ1-4, with 7 bases matching TRBD1. Germline values: CDR1 GTSNPN, CDR2 SVGIG (reference sequence). The CDR3 sequence is 16 residues long. V was clipped by 1 base and J by 0 bases; unmatched bases: 5. DNA for the CDR3: TGTGCCTGGAGTGGGGGGACAGATGCAACTAATGAAAAACTGTTTTTT. This encodes CAWSGGTDATNEKLFF.

To note about this clone: It is likely a read error, because the conserved phenylalanine at the end of the CDR3 is missing. The chain links TRBV30 to TRBJ2-7; TRBD1 aligns across 7 bases. Germline-derived CDR1 and CDR2 are GTSNPN and SVGIG (reference sequence). With V trimmed by 2 bases and J by 4 bases, 5 bases remained unmatched. The CDR3 consists of 13 residues. CDR3 sequence reads: CAWSNRGAYEQYL. In nucleotides, the CDR3 is TGTGCCTGGAGTAACAGGGGAGCGTACGAGCAGTACCTC.

The chain carries TRBV7-3 and TRBJ2-3, with 7 bases matching TRBD1. The junction had 9 bases not matched to a gene; V was cut back by 4 bases and J by 2 bases. CDR3 length: 16 residues. Germline V gene sequence: CDR1 SGHTA, CDR2 FQGTGA. The CDR3 DNA sequence: TGTGCCAGCAGCTCCACCAGGACAGGAGCCACAGATACGCAGTATTTT. Protein sequence: CASSSTRTGATDTQYF.

The J gene is TRBJ1-1, the V gene TRBV7-3; the D is unclear. Germline V gene lookup returns CDR1 SGHTA and CDR2 FQGTGA. The CDR3 runs 14 residues. Trimming removed 5 bases from V and 1 base from J, with 11 bases in between. The CDR3 DNA reads as TGTGCCAGCAGCCGGACTACGGGGAACACTGAAGCTTTCTTT. Its translation: CASSRTTGNTEAFF.

This chain links TRBV27 with TRBJ2-6; 7 bases map to TRBD1. Losses at the gene ends were 6 bases for V and 2 bases for J; bases not matched to a gene: 4. Germline V CDR1 and CDR2: MNHEY, SMNVEV (reference sequence). CDR3 size: 15 residues. The CDR3 DNA is TGTGCCAGCAGCCCTCAGGGGGCTGGGGCCAACGTCCTGACTTTC. Translating it yields CASSPQGAGANVLTF.

The chain employs TRBV25-1 and TRBJ2-1; 9 nucleotides line up with TRBD2. Germline assignment: CDR1 MGHDK and CDR2 SYGVNS. The CDR3 spans 18 residues. Trimming removed 5 bases from V and 0 bases from J; junction bases left unmatched: 11. CDR3 sequence: CASSTRGLAGASYNEQFF. For the CDR3, the DNA is TGTGCCAGCAGTACCCGCGGATTAGCGGGGGCCTCCTACAATGAGCAGTTCTTC.

V and J are TRBV6-1 and TRBJ2-5; TRBD2 aligns across 10 bases. Trimming cost V 3 bases and J 2 bases; bases outside gene matches: 3. The CDR3 is made up of 15 amino acids. The V gene's germline CDR1 is MNHNS and CDR2 SASEGT. Here the CDR3 reads CASSEVAGGQETQYF. CDR3 coding DNA: TGTGCCAGCAGTGAGGTAGCGGGGGGTCAAGAGACCCAGTACTTC.

The rearrangement uses TRBV4-1 and TRBJ2-7, with D possibly matching TRBD1 (5 bases). V was shortened by 1 base and J by 9 bases, with 19 bases between the two germline ends. Germline V gene lookup returns CDR1 MGHRA and CDR2 YSYEKL. The CDR3 has 15 amino acids. CDR3 coding DNA: TGCGCCAGCAGCCAAGGAAGCCAGACAGAACTTGGGCAGTACTTC. Translation gives CASSQGSQTELGQYF.

The gene calls are TRBV28 and TRBJ2-3, with 9 positions matching TRBD2. J lost 4 bases, V lost 8 bases, and 13 bases had no gene match. CDR1 and CDR2 (germline): MDHEN, SYDVKM. CDR3 length equals 16 residues. As DNA, the CDR3 is TGTGCCAGCTTTCTCGGCGGGGGGGGCCCCGCAGATACGCAGTATTTT. This encodes CASFLGGGGPADTQYF. Together with reference TRBV28 and TRBJ2-3, the CDR3 gives the full variable domain: DVKVTQSSRYLVKRTGEKVFLECVQDMDHENMFWYRQDPGLGLRLIYFSYDVKMKEKGDIPEGYSVSREKKERFSLILESASTNQTSMYLCASFLGGGGPADTQYFGPGTRLTVL.

The rearrangement uses TRBV19 and TRBJ2-3, with a possible D match to TRBD2 (5 bases). Germline assignment: CDR1 LNHDA and CDR2 SQIVND (reference sequence). The CDR3 consists of 15 residues. The V end lost 3 bases, the J end lost 0 bases, and 10 bases lay between the germline ends. The CDR3 DNA sequence: TGTGCCAGTAGTATGGGAGCGGCTAGCACAGATACGCAGTATTTT. Protein sequence: CASSMGAASTDTQYF.

The chain combines TRBV6-1 with TRBJ2-7, with a tentative D call TRBD1 (5 bases). The ends were cut back, 6 bases at V and 3 bases at J, with 12 bases in the middle. This CDR3 spans 13 amino acids. Looked up from germline, CDR1 is MNHNS and CDR2 is SASEGT. CDR3 amino acids: CASRRQTDYEQYF. In DNA form, the CDR3 reads TGTGCCAGCAGGAGACAGACCGACTACGAGCAGTACTTC.

This sequence joins TRBV29-1 and TRBJ2-3; a possible D gene is TRBD1 (5 bases). Trimming took 5 bases from V and 1 from J, leaving 10 bases between them. There are 13 residues in the CDR3. Germline loops: CDR1 SQVTM, CDR2 ANQGSEA. CDR3 sequence: CSVRVRGTDTQYF. For the CDR3, the DNA is TGCAGCGTTAGGGTCAGGGGCACAGATACGCAGTATTTT.

V and J are TRBV5-1 and TRBJ2-2; maybe TRBD1 (6 bases). Per germline, CDR1 SGHRS and CDR2 YFSETQ. The CDR3 has 15 residues. V was shortened by 3 bases and J by 2 bases, with 11 bases between the two germline ends. The chain's CDR3 is CASSSWDTNTGELFF. The CDR3, as DNA: TGCGCCAGCAGCTCTTGGGACACAAACACCGGGGAGCTGTTTTTT.

The chain uses TRBV5-6 and TRBJ2-7; D is possibly TRBD1 (5 bases). There are 15 residues in the CDR3. The V gene lost 2 bases and the J gene lost 1 base, with 13 bases spanning the gap. Germline loops: CDR1 SGHDT, CDR2 YYEEEE. CDR3 loop: CASSFRLGQSYEQYF. In DNA, the CDR3 is TGTGCCAGCAGCTTCCGATTAGGACAATCCTACGAGCAGTACTTC.

This clone was recorded once. The CDR3 region has the DNA TGTGCCAGCAGGGGACAGGGATTACAAGAGACCCAGTACTTC. Its translation is CASRGQGLQETQYF. This rearrangement joins TRBV2 to TRBJ2-5; TRBD1 matches at 9 bases. V shed 6 bases, J shed 2 bases, and the junction held 4 bases outside the gene matches. Germline-derived CDR1 and CDR2 are SNHLY and FYNNEI. The CDR3 contains 14 residues. The entire variable domain, with the rest obtained from reference TRBV2 and TRBJ2-5, is as follows: EPEVTQTPSHQVTQMGQEVILRCVPISNHLYFYWYRQILGQKVEFLVSFYNNEISEKSEIFDDQFSVERPDGSNFTLKIRSTKLEDSAMYFCASRGQGLQETQYFGPGTRLLVL.

This clone was observed a handful of times. This chain joins TRBV2 and TRBJ1-6, with D possibly being TRBD1 (5 bases). Trimming cost V 7 bases and J 6 bases, with 16 bases left between them. The CDR3 has 15 residues. From germline, CDR1 is SNHLY and CDR2 FYNNEI. The CDR3 loop reads CASNHQGLSNSPLHF. In DNA, the CDR3 is TGTGCCAGCAACCACCAGGGATTAAGTAATTCACCCCTCCACTTT.

V gene TRBV27 combines with J gene TRBJ1-5; D gene unclear. V lost 6 bases to trimming and J lost 2 bases, with 11 bases between them. This CDR3 is 14 amino acids long. Per the germline V gene, CDR1 is MNHEY and CDR2 is SMNVEV (reference sequence). As DNA, the CDR3 is TGTGCCAGCAGAGTTTCCGGGGGCAATCAGCCCCAGCATTTT. It yields the protein CASRVSGGNQPQHF.

The chain uses TRBV5-1 and TRBJ2-1; D unclear. This CDR3 is 13 amino acids long. The germline V gene has CDR1 SGHRS and CDR2 YFSETQ. Trimming removed 3 bases from V and 4 bases from J, with 8 bases in between. The CDR3 DNA is TGCGCCAGCAGCTCGACACCTTACAATGAGCAGTTCTTC. It codes for CASSSTPYNEQFF.